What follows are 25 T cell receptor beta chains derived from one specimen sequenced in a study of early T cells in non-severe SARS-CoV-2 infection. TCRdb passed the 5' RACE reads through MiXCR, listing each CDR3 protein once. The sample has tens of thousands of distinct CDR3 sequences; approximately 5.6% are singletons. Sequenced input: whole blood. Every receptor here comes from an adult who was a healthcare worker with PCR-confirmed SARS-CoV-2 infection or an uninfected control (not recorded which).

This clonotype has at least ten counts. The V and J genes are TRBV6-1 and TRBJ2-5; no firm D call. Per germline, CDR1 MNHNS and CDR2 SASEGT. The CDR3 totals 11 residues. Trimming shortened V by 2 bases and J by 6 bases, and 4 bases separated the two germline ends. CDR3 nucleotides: TGTGCCAGCAGTGAATGGAAGACCCAGTACTTC. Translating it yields CASSEWKTQYF.

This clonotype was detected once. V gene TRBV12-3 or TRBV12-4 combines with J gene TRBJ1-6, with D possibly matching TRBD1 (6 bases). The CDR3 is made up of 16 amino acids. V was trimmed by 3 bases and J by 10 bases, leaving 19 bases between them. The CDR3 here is CASSLVTGTSWSPLHF. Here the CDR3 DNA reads TGTGCCAGCAGTTTGGTCACCGGGACATCGTGGTCACCCCTCCACTTT.

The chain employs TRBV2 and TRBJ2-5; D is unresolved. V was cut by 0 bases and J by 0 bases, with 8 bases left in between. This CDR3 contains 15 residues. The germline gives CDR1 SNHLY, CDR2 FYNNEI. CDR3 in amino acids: CASSEATLYQETQYF. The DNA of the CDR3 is TGTGCCAGCAGTGAAGCAACCTTGTACCAAGAGACCCAGTACTTC.

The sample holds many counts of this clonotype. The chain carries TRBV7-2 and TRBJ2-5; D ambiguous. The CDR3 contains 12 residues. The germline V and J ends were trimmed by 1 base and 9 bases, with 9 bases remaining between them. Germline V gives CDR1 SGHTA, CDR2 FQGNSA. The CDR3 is CASSLEGVAQYF. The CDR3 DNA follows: TGTGCCAGCAGCTTAGAAGGTGTGGCCCAGTACTTC. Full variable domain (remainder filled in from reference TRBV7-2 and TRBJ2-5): GAGVSQSPSNKVTEKGKDVELRCDPISGHTALYWYRQSLGQGLEFLIYFQGNSAPDKSGLPSDRFSAERTGGSVSTLTIQRTQQEDSAVYLCASSLEGVAQYFGPGTRLLVL.

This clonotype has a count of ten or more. DNA of the CDR3: TGTGCCAGCAGTCCCTTTGGTAGGAACACCGGGGAGCTGTTTTTT. Residues: CASSPFGRNTGELFF. This rearrangement joins TRBV12-3 or TRBV12-4 to TRBJ2-2; no clear D gene. V lost 5 bases and J 1 base, leaving 11 bases between the germline ends. The length of the CDR3 is 15 residues.

CDR3 nucleotide sequence: TGTGCCATCAGTGGCGGACAGTTAACCTACGAGCAGTACTTC. Translated, it gives CAISGGQLTYEQYF. V gene TRBV10-3 combines with J gene TRBJ2-7; maybe TRBD1 (6 bases). The CDR3 is made up of 14 amino acids. Trimming pared 4 bases from V and 2 bases from J, leaving 12 bases between. Per germline, CDR1 ENHRY and CDR2 SYGVKD.

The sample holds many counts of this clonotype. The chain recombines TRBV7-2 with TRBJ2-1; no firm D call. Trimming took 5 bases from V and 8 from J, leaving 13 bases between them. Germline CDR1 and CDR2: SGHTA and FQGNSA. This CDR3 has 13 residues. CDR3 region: CASSTPLRDEQFF. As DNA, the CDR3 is TGTGCCAGCAGCACCCCACTCCGGGATGAGCAGTTCTTC.

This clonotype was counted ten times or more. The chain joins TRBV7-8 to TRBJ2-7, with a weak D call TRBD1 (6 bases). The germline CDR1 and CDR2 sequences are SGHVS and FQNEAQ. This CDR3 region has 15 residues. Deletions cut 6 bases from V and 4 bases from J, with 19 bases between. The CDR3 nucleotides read TGTGCCAGCAGTAAGGGGACAACACAAAATTACGAGCAGTACTTC. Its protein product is CASSKGTTQNYEQYF.

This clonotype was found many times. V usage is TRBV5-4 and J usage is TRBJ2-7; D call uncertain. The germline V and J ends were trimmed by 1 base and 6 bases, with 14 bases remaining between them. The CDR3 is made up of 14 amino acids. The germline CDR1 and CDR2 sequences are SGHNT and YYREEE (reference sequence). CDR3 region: CASSLPGLIPEQYF. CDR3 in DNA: TGTGCCAGCAGCTTGCCGGGTTTGATTCCCGAGCAGTACTTC.

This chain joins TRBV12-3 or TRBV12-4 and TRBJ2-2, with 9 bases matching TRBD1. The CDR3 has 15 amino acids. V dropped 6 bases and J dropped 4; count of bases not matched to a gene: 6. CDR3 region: CASRGQGQGTGELFF. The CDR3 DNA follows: TGTGCCAGCAGAGGACAGGGACAGGGCACCGGGGAGCTGTTTTTT.

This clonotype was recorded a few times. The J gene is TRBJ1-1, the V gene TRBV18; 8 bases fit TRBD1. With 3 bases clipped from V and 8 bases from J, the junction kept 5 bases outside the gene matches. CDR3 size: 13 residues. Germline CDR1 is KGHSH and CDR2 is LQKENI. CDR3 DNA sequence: TGTGCCAGCTCACCTGGACAGGGAGGCGAAGCTTTCTTT. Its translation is CASSPGQGGEAFF.

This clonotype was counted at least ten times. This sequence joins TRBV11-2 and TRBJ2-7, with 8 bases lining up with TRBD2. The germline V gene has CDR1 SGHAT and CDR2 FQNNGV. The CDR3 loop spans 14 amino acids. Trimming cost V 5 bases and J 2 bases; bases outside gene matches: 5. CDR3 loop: CASSRSGTPYEQYF. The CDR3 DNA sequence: TGTGCCAGCAGCCGTAGCGGGACCCCCTACGAGCAGTACTTC.

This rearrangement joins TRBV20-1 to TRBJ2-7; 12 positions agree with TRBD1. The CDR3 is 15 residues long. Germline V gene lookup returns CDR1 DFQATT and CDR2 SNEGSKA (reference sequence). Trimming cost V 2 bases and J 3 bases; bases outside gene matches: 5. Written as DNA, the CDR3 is TGCAGTGCTAGACCCGGGACAGGGGGCATCTACGAGCAGTACTTC. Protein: CSARPGTGGIYEQYF.

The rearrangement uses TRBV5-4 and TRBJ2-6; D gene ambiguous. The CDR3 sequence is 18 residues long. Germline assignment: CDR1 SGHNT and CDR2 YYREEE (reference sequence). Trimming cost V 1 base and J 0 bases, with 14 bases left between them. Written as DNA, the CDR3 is TGTGCCAGCAGCTTGCGGTCCCCAATCCTCTCTGGGGCCAACGTCCTGACTTTC. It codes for CASSLRSPILSGANVLTF.

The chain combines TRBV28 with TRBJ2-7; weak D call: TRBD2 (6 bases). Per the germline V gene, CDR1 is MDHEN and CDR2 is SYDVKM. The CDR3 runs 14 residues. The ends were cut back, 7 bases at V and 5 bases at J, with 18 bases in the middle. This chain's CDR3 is CASKGGGPVDEQYF. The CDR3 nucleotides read TGTGCCAGCAAGGGTGGAGGGCCAGTTGACGAGCAGTACTTC.

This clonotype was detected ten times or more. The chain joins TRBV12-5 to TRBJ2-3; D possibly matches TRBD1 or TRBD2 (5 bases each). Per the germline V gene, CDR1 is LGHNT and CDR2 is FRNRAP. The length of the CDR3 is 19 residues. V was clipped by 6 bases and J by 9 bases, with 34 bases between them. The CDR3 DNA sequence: TGTGCTAGTGGCTCTTCCAAGGACGGGGACCCACCGGGCTATTCAACGCAGTATTTT. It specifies CASGSSKDGDPPGYSTQYF. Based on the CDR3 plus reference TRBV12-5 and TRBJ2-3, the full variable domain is DARVTQTPRHKVTEMGQEVTMRCQPILGHNTVFWYRQTMMQGLELLAYFRNRAPLDDSGMPKDRFSAEMPDATLATLKIQPSEPRDSAVYFCASGSSKDGDPPGYSTQYFGPGTRLTVL.

CDR3 nucleotides: TGCGCCAGCAGCCAGTGGTGGGGGACGGGGAACTCCTACGAGCAGTACTTC. This sequence encodes CASSQWWGTGNSYEQYF. The rearrangement joins TRBV4-1 to TRBJ2-7; the D gene could be TRBD1 or TRBD2 (5 bases each). This CDR3 comprises 17 residues. Germline values: CDR1 MGHRA, CDR2 YSYEKL. Trimming stripped 3 bases from V and 0 bases from J, with 18 bases between.

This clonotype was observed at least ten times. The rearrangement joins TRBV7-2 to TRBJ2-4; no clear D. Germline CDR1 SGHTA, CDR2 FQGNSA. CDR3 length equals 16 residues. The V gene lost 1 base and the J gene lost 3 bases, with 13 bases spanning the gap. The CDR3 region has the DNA TGTGCCAGCAGCTTAGTGGTGGACGTAGGCAAAAACATTCAGTACTTC. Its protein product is CASSLVVDVGKNIQYF. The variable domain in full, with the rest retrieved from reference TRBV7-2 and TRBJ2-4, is GAGVSQSPSNKVTEKGKDVELRCDPISGHTALYWYRQSLGQGLEFLIYFQGNSAPDKSGLPSDRFSAERTGGSVSTLTIQRTQQEDSAVYLCASSLVVDVGKNIQYFGAGTRLSVL.

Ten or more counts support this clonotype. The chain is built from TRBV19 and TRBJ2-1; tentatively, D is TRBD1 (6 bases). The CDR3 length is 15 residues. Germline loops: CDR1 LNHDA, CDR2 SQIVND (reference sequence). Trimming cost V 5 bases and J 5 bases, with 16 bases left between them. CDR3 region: CASSFKTGINNEQFF. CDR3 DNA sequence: TGTGCCAGTAGTTTCAAGACAGGAATTAACAATGAGCAGTTCTTC. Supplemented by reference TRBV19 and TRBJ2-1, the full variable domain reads DGGITQSPKYLFRKEGQNVTLSCEQNLNHDAMYWYRQDPGQGLRLIYYSQIVNDFQKGDIAEGYSVSREKKESFPLTVTSAQKNPTAFYLCASSFKTGINNEQFFGPGTRLTVL.

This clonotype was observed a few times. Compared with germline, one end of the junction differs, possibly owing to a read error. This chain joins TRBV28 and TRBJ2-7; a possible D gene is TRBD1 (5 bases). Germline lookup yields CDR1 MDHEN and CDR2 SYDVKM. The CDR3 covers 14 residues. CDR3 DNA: TGTGCCGGCAGTTTACGGACACCACCCCAGGGGCAGTACTTC. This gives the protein CAGSLRTPPQGQYF.

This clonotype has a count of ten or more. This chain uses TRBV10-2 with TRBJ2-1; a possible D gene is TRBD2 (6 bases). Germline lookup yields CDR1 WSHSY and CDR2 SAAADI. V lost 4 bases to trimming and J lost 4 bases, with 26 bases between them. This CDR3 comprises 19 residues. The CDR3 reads CASSATGTPLPYLYNEQFF. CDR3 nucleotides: TGCGCCAGCAGTGCTACCGGGACTCCATTGCCCTACCTATACAATGAGCAGTTCTTC.

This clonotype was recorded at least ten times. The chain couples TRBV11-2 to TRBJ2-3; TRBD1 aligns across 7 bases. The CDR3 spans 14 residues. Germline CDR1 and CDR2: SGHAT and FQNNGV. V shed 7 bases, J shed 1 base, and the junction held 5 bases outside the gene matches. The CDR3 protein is CASIGDRGTDTQYF. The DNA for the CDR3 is TGTGCCAGCATCGGGGACAGAGGCACAGATACGCAGTATTTT.

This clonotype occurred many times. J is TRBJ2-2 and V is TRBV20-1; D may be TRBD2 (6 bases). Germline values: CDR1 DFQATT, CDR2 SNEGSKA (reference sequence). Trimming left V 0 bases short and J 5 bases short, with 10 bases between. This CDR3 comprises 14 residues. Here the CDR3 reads CSARDLRETGELFF. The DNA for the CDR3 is TGCAGTGCTAGAGATCTCCGGGAGACCGGGGAGCTGTTTTTT.

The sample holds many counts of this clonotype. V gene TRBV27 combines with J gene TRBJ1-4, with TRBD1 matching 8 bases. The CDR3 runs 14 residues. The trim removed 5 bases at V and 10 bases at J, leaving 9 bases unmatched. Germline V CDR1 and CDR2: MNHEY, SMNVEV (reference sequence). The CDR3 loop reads CASSPSGGLGKLFF. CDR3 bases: TGTGCCAGCAGTCCCTCAGGGGGCCTTGGAAAACTGTTTTTT.

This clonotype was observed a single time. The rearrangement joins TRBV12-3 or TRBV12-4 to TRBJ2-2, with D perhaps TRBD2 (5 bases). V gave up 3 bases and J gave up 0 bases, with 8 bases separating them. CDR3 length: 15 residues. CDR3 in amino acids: CASSLWRTNTGELFF. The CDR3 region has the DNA TGTGCCAGCAGTTTGTGGAGGACGAACACCGGGGAGCTGTTTTTT.